Here is one TCR beta chain with its context. The data are from a study of blood T cell dynamics during melanoma immunotherapy. Study as a whole: Metastatic melanoma patients received first-line pembrolizumab or nivolumab plus ipilimumab.

Between the trimmed V and J ends, which lost 10 bases and 9 bases, there was a span of 16 bases. Germline CDR1 is ENHRY and CDR2 is SYGVKD. CDR3 size: 12 residues. Data came from immunoSEQ multiplex PCR; TCRdb stores just in-frame clones and leaves some out. The sample consists of over 10,000 clones, approximately 89% of them appearing once. Time point here: week 3, after first cycle of checkpoint inhibitor. This sequence was found in a human donor with melanoma. This sequence joins TRBV10-3 and TRBJ2-1, with no clear D. Sequencing was performed on effector memory CD8+ T cells from blood, taken from a patient treated with checkpoint blockade. DNA for the CDR3: TGTGCCACCTCGAACAATGACATTGAGCAGTTCTTC. Protein sequence: CATSNNDIEQFF.